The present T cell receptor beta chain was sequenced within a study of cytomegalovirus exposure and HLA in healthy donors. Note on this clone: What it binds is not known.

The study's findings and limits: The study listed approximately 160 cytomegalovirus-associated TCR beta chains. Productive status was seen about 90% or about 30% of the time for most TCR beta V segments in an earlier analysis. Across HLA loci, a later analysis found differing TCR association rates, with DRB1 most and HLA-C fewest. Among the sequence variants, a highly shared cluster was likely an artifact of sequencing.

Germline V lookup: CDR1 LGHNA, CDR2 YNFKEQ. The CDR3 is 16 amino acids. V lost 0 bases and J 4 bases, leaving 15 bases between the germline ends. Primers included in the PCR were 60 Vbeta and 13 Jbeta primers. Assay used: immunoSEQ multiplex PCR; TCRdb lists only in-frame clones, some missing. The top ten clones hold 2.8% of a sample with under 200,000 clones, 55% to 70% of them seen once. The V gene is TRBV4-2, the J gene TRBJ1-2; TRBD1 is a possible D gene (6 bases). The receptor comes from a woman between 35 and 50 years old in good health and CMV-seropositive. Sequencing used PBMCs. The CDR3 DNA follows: TGTGCCAGCAGCCAAGAAAGCCAGGGGCGGCTCTATGGCTACACCTTC. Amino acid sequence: CASSQESQGRLYGYTF.